Listed below are T cell receptor beta chains from one sample, sequenced in a study of cytomegalovirus exposure and HLA in healthy donors. Here immunoSEQ multiplex PCR was the method, and the copy in TCRdb shows in-frame clones only, minus some. This table holds approximately 140,000 clones, roughly 73% found once. Sequencing was done on a sample of PBMCs. The receptors were gathered from a female donor in good health and CMV-seronegative. The CDR3 runs from the conserved cysteine through the conserved F or W. The D gene is left open where the match is weak. Clone size is shown for a subset of rows, as once, few, many or a class of expanded clone.

CDR3 DNA,CDR3 protein,J gene,clone size,D gene,V gene
TGTGCCAGCCTCTTTCCCGGGACAGGGACCGGCTACACCTTC,CASLFPGTGTGYTF,TRBJ1-2,-,TRBD1,TRBV28
TGCGCCAGCAGCCAAGATACGGGGAGGGCTACCTACGAGCAGTACTTC,CASSQDTGRATYEQYF,TRBJ2-7,-,TRBD2,TRBV4-1
TGCGCCAGCAGCTTGGACCCGGGGGGCTCCTACAATGAGCAGTTCTTC,CASSLDPGGSYNEQFF,TRBJ2-1,-,TRBD2,TRBV5-1
TGTGCCAGCAGCGTGGCAGGGGCTGATAGTGAAAAACTGTTTTTT,CASSVAGADSEKLFF,TRBJ1-4,-,-,TRBV7-9
TGTGCCAGCAGCCCCTCCCAACACTCTGGAAACACCATATATTTT,CASSPSQHSGNTIYF,TRBJ1-3,-,-,TRBV6-5
TGTGCCAGCAGCCCGTTCCAGGGGGCCGGGGAGCTGTTTTTT,CASSPFQGAGELFF,TRBJ2-2,-,TRBD1,TRBV5-8
TGTGCCAGCAGTACCCTCGGACAGGGGGCGTCCGAGCAGTACTTC,CASSTLGQGASEQYF,TRBJ2-7,-,TRBD1,TRBV6-6
TGTGCCAGCGACCGAGGGCAGGGGGAGTCCCCCTACAATGAGCAGTTCTTC,CASDRGQGESPYNEQFF,TRBJ2-1,-,TRBD1,TRBV5-8
TGTGCCAGCAGCGCCGACAGGGGGCTAACGTGGAGCACTGAAGCTTTCTTT,CASSADRGLTWSTEAFF,TRBJ1-1,-,TRBD1,TRBV9
TGTGCCAGCAAACTAGGGCCGAACACTGAAGCTTTCTTT,CASKLGPNTEAFF,TRBJ1-1,-,-,TRBV27
TGTGCCAGCAGTGGGGGGACAGGGATAAGGGATGGCTACACCTTC,CASSGGTGIRDGYTF,TRBJ1-2,-,TRBD1,TRBV2
TGTGCCAGCATGGGGACAGGGGGCTTCAATGAGCAGTTCTTC,CASMGTGGFNEQFF,TRBJ2-1,-,TRBD1,TRBV2
TGTGCCAGCAGTGAGGTGGCGGGACTCCTAAAGTACTTC,CASSEVAGLLKYF,TRBJ2-5,-,-,TRBV2
TGTGCCAGCAGTGAAGACAGGGGCACAGATACGCAGTATTTT,CASSEDRGTDTQYF,TRBJ2-3,-,-,TRBV2
TGTGCCAGCAGCGTAGGGGCTCACACCGGGGAGCTGTTTTTT,CASSVGAHTGELFF,TRBJ2-2,-,-,TRBV9
TGTGCCAGCAGTTCCATTAGCGGGGGGGTTAACGAGCAGTACTTC,CASSSISGGVNEQYF,TRBJ2-7,-,TRBD2,TRBV7-8
TGTGCCAGCAGCTTATTGGTCAGGGGGGAAGCTTTCTTT,CASSLLVRGEAFF,TRBJ1-1,-,TRBD1,TRBV7-2
TGTGCCAGCAGTTTGGCAGGGAATCCATCACCCCTCCACTTT,CASSLAGNPSPLHF,TRBJ1-6,-,-,TRBV6-5
TGTGCCAGCAGCCGACAGGGGCCCCGGGACGAGCAGTACTTC,CASSRQGPRDEQYF,TRBJ2-7,-,TRBD1,TRBV7-9
TGTGCCAGCAGCTCCTCTACTAGCACAGATACGCAGTATTTT,CASSSSTSTDTQYF,TRBJ2-3,-,-,TRBV7-9
TGTGCCAGCAGCGCCACCGGGACAGGGAGAGGGTACGAGCAGTACTTC,CASSATGTGRGYEQYF,TRBJ2-7,-,TRBD1,TRBV28
TGCGCCAGCAGCCAAGATCGGCGGTCCTACGAGCAGTACTTC,CASSQDRRSYEQYF,TRBJ2-7,-,-,TRBV4-1
TGCGCCAGCAGCTTGGTGGCCGGACAGGAAGGCTACACCTTC,CASSLVAGQEGYTF,TRBJ1-2,-,TRBD1,TRBV5-1
TGTGCCAGCAGTGAAGCGGAGGACAGGCCCTACGAGCAGTACTTC,CASSEAEDRPYEQYF,TRBJ2-7,-,TRBD1,TRBV2
TGTGCCAGCAGCCCCCCCTCGGGCACCGGGGAGCTGTTTTTT,CASSPPSGTGELFF,TRBJ2-2,-,-,TRBV7-8
TGTGCCAGCAGCTTATTCATTGGCCGCTACGAGCAGTACTTC,CASSLFIGRYEQYF,TRBJ2-7,-,-,TRBV11-3
TGCAGCGTTTTAGCGGGGGGCGGTGAGACCCAGTACTTC,CSVLAGGGETQYF,TRBJ2-5,-,TRBD2,TRBV29-1
TGTGCCATCGGGGACAGGGCGGACTACGAGCAGTACTTC,CAIGDRADYEQYF,TRBJ2-7,-,TRBD1,TRBV2
TGCAGCGTTGCCGACAGGAGCTCCTACAATGAGCAGTTCTTC,CSVADRSSYNEQFF,TRBJ2-1,-,-,TRBV29-1
TGCGCCAGCAGCCGGGACCCAGGGGGAGCGATCAATGAGCAGTTCTTC,CASSRDPGGAINEQFF,TRBJ2-1,-,TRBD1,TRBV4-1
TGCAGCGTTGTAGGGGAGAGCGGGGGCCGATCCTACAATGAGCAGTTCTTC,CSVVGESGGRSYNEQFF,TRBJ2-1,-,TRBD2,TRBV29-1
TGTGCCAGTAGTCCCCAGACAGATGGGCCCCAGCATTTT,CASSPQTDGPQHF,TRBJ1-5,-,-,TRBV19
TGTGCCAGCACGGGACAGGGAGTGCTCTCTGGGGCCAACGTCCTGACTTTC,CASTGQGVLSGANVLTF,TRBJ2-6,-,TRBD1,TRBV19
TGTGCTAGTGGTTTGTTGGCAGGGGGTCTTCCTTACTCTGGAAACACCATATATTTT,CASGLLAGGLPYSGNTIYF,TRBJ1-3,once,TRBD1,TRBV12-5
TGTGCCAGCAGCTTAGTCCGGAGCTCTAGTGGCTATGAGCAGTTCTTC,CASSLVRSSSGYEQFF,TRBJ2-1,-,-,TRBV7-2
TGCGCCAGCAGCCCGGGAAGGGCGGAAAACACCATATATTTT,CASSPGRAENTIYF,TRBJ1-3,few,-,TRBV5-1
TGTGCCAGCAGCTTAGACCCCGGGACTTCCGAGCAGTACTTC,CASSLDPGTSEQYF,TRBJ2-7,-,-,TRBV11-2
TGCGCCAGCAGCTTCGGACAGGGGGACTATGGCTACACCTTC,CASSFGQGDYGYTF,TRBJ1-2,-,TRBD1,TRBV5-1
TGTGCCAGCAGTCACGGGCAGGGGCCTGGAAACACCATATATTTT,CASSHGQGPGNTIYF,TRBJ1-3,-,-,TRBV6-6
TGTGCCAGCAGTGACACTAGCGGGAGGGCCGACAATGAGCAGTTCTTC,CASSDTSGRADNEQFF,TRBJ2-1,-,TRBD2,TRBV6-4
TGTGCCAGCCGGGGGAGGGACGGCAATCAGCCCCAGCATTTT,CASRGRDGNQPQHF,TRBJ1-5,-,-,TRBV18
TGTGCCAGCAGTTCGGGGGGAGGCGGGCATAGCAATCAGCCCCAGCATTTT,CASSSGGGGHSNQPQHF,TRBJ1-5,-,-,TRBV28
TGTGCCAGCAGCACGGGGGGACTCTCTGGAAACACCATATATTTT,CASSTGGLSGNTIYF,TRBJ1-3,few,-,TRBV6-1
TGCGCCAGCAGCTTCGGGGGGATGCGGTCCGACACCGGGGAGCTGTTTTTT,CASSFGGMRSDTGELFF,TRBJ2-2,once,TRBD2,TRBV5-1
TGTGCCACCAGTTCAACCGCTCTAGCGTCGGACAATGAGCAGTTCTTC,CATSSTALASDNEQFF,TRBJ2-1,-,-,TRBV15
TGTGCCAGCAGCCCCTCCGGGACAGGGCTAACTGAAGCTTTCTTT,CASSPSGTGLTEAFF,TRBJ1-1,-,TRBD1,TRBV11-1
TGTGCCAGCAGTTTATTGACTGGACAGGGAGGTTCACCCCTCCACTTT,CASSLLTGQGGSPLHF,TRBJ1-6,-,TRBD1,TRBV28
TGTGCCAGCAATTCTGGGACAGGGCTGGGTTACGAGCAGTACTTC,CASNSGTGLGYEQYF,TRBJ2-7,-,TRBD1,TRBV27
TGTGCCTGGAGCCTAGGTCAAGAGACCCAGTACTTC,CAWSLGQETQYF,TRBJ2-5,-,-,TRBV30
TGTGCCAGCAGCTTAATACCGGGTATGGACACTGAAGCTTTCTTT,CASSLIPGMDTEAFF,TRBJ1-1,-,-,TRBV7-3
TGTGCCAGCAGCGTCAACGCAGCAGGGGTCCATGAGCAGTTCTTC,CASSVNAAGVHEQFF,TRBJ2-1,-,-,TRBV9
TGTGCCTGCACGACAGGAGGTTTCTCTGGAAACACCATATATTTT,CACTTGGFSGNTIYF,TRBJ1-3,-,-,TRBV30
TGTGCCAGCAGAGCCGGGACACTGATACCTGAAGCTTTCTTT,CASRAGTLIPEAFF,TRBJ1-1,-,-,TRBV25-1